Presented here are 4 T cell receptor gamma chains from one specimen sequenced in a study of gamma-delta chains in newborns, infants, children (dated by TCRdb to the late 2010s). Sequencing was carried out with an Illumina MiSeq. Public reads were reanalyzed in TCRdb with CATT, and rows carrying the same DNA were merged afterwards. The sample has 700 to 900 gamma-chain clones on record, about 2.5% of them singletons. Clones ranked in the top ten supply under 30% of the sample. Input material: blood. The receptors shown here come from a child who was a newborn, infant or young child, either healthy, febrile or measles-vaccinated (not recorded which).

This clone is medium-sized (0.01 to 0.1%) by share. Distinct nucleotide sequences in the sample also encode this CDR3. This chain uses TRGV9 with TRGJP. This CDR3 is built from 17 residues. Germline V CDR1 and CDR2: GITISATS, ISYDGTV (reference sequence). The ends lost 0 bases at V and 6 bases at J; junction bases unmatched: 5. The DNA for the CDR3 is TGTGCCTTGTGGGAGGTGCATTCAGAGTTGGGCAAAAAAATCAAGGTATTT. This translates into CALWEVHSELGKKIKVF.

The gene calls are TRGV9 and TRGJP. With V trimmed by 0 bases and J by 10 bases, 6 bases remained unmatched. This CDR3 is 16 amino acids long. Germline lookup yields CDR1 GITISATS and CDR2 ISYDGTV (reference sequence). The CDR3 reads CALWEVHFLGKKIKVF. CDR3 DNA sequence: TGTGCCTTGTGGGAGGTGCATTTTTTGGGCAAAAAAATCAAGGTATTT.

Concerning this clone itself: TCRdb has a much larger clone's protein, which differs at residue 9 from the translation of this DNA, likely because of a read error; what is shown is the protein translated from the DNA. J is TRGJP2 and V is TRGV8. The length of the CDR3 is 13 residues. From germline, CDR1 is VENAVY and CDR2 YDSYNSRV. The CDR3 sequence is CATWSTSDRIKTF. CDR3 sequence (DNA): TGTGCCACCTGGTCCACTAGTGATCGGATCAAGACGTTT.

The sample holds a few counts of this clone. This may be a read error, as it is one base from a much larger clone. The rearrangement links TRGV4 to TRGJ1 or TRGJ2. The junction had 5 bases not matched to a gene; V was cut back by 0 bases and J by 6 bases. In germline, CDR1 is EGSTGY, CDR2 YDSYTSSV. This CDR3 region has 13 residues. CDR3 nucleotide sequence: TGTGCCACCTGGGATGGGCCCCGTTATAAGAAACTCTTT. It encodes CATWDGPRYKKLF.